This T cell receptor beta chain was profiled in a study of cytomegalovirus exposure and HLA in healthy donors. The germline gives CDR1 MDHEN, CDR2 SYDVKM. The CDR3 is made up of 14 amino acids. V was clipped by 4 bases and J by 4 bases; unmatched bases: 5. Whole-study results and caveats: Evidence from a later analysis indicated that most CMV-associated TCR beta chains looked HLA-restricted. There were some public TCRs occurring in many donors, but most TCR sequences were rare. According to the study, roughly 180 TCR beta chains were cytomegalovirus-associated.

The PCR contained 60 Vbeta and 13 Jbeta primers. Sequenced by immunoSEQ multiplex PCR; TCRdb stores in-frame clones only, minus some. The data show around 40,000 clones, about 90% seen once. Comment on this clone: Its cognate antigen is unknown.

The V and J genes are TRBV28 and TRBJ2-3, with 7 positions matching TRBD2. This TCR came from a woman aged 40 to 50 in good health and CMV-seropositive. Sequences were obtained from PBMCs. CDR3 region: CASSSGGAADTQYF. CDR3 DNA: TGTGCCAGCAGTTCGGGAGGCGCTGCAGATACGCAGTATTTT.